This T cell receptor beta chain emerged from a study of cytomegalovirus exposure and HLA in healthy donors. Study observations and caveats: The tendency of first-cohort TCR clusters to co-occur in the 100 to 150 validation repertoires was identified by a subsequent analysis. The study labeled fewer than 200 TCR beta chains cytomegalovirus-associated. It was confirmed in vitro that a few of the CMV-associated chains were specific for CMV antigens.

Regarding this clone: Its matching antigen is unknown.

The assay was immunoSEQ multiplex PCR, and TCRdb's table has in-frame clones only and misses some. This sample has 95,000 to 150,000 clones, with roughly nine tenths found just once. The length of the CDR3 is 15 residues. V lost 0 bases, J lost 5 bases, and 8 bases stayed unmatched. Per the germline V gene, CDR1 is GTSNPN and CDR2 is SVGIG (reference sequence). What was sequenced was PBMCs. This receptor was taken from a woman aged 18-29 years in good health and CMV-seronegative. This rearrangement joins TRBV30 to TRBJ2-3; 7 nucleotides line up with TRBD1. CDR3 in DNA: TGTGCCTGGAGTGTGACAGGGTTGGGTGGAGATACGCAGTATTTT. Translation gives CAWSVTGLGGDTQYF.